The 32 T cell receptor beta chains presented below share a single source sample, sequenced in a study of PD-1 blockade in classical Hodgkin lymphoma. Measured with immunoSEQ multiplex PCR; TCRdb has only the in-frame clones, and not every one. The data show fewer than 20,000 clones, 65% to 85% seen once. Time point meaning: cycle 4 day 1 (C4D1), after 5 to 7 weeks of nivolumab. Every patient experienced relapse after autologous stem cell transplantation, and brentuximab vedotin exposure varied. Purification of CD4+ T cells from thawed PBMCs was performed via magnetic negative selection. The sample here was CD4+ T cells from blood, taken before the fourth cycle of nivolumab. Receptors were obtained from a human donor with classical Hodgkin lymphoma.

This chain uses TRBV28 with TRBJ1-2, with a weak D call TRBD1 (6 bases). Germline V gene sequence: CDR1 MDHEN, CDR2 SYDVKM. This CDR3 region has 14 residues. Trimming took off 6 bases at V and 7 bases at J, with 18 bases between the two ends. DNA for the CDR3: TGTGCCAGCAGCCAAGGGGTGCAGGGGAGTGGCTACACCTTC. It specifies CASSQGVQGSGYTF.

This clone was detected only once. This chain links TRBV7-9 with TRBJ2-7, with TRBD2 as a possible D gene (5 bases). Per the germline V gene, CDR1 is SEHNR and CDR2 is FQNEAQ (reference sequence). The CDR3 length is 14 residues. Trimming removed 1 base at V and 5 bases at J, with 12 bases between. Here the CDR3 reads CASSLEAGVDEQYF. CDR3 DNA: TGTGCCAGCAGCTTAGAGGCGGGCGTCGACGAGCAGTACTTC.

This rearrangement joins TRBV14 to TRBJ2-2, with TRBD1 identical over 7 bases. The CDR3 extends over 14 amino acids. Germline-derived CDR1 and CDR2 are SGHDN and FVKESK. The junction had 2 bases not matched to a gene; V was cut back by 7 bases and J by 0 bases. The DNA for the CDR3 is TGTGCCAGCACTAGGGGGCCGAACACCGGGGAGCTGTTTTTT. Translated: CASTRGPNTGELFF.

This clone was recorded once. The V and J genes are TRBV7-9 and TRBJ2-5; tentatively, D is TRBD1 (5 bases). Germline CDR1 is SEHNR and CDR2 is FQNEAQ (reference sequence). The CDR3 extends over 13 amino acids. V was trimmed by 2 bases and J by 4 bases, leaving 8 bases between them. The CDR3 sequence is CASSLTGPETQYF. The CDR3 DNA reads TGTGCCAGCAGCTTAACAGGCCCAGAGACCCAGTACTTC.

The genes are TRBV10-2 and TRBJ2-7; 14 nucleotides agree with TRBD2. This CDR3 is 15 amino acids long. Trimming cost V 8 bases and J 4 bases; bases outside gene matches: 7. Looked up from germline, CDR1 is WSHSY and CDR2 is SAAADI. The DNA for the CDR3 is TGCGCCAGCCAAAGACTAGCGGGAGGGCCATACGAGCAGTACTTC. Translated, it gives CASQRLAGGPYEQYF.

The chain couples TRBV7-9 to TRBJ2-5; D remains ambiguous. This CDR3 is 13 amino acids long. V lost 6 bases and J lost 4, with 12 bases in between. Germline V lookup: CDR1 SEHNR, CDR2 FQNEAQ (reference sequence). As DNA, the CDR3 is TGTGCCAGCAGTGACCCGCCCAGAGAGACCCAGTACTTC. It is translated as CASSDPPRETQYF. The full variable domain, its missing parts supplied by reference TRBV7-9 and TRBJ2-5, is DTGVSQNPRHKITKRGQNVTFRCDPISEHNRLYWYRQTLGQGPEFLTYFQNEAQLEKSRLLSDRFSAERPKGSFSTLEIQRTEQGDSAMYLCASSDPPRETQYFGPGTRLLVL.

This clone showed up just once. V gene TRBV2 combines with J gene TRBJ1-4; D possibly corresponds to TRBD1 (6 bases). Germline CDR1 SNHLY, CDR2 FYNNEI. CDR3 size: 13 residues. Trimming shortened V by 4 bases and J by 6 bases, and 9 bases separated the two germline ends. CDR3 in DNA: TGTGCCAGCAGTGTAAACAGGGATGAAAAACTGTTTTTT. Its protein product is CASSVNRDEKLFF.

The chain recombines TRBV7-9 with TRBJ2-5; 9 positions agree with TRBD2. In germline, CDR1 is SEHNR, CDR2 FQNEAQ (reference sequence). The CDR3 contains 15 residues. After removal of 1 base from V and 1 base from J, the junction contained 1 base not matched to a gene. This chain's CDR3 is CASSLVLAGQETQYF. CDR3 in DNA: TGTGCCAGCAGCTTAGTACTAGCGGGCCAAGAGACCCAGTACTTC. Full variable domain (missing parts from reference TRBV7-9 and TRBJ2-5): DTGVSQNPRHKITKRGQNVTFRCDPISEHNRLYWYRQTLGQGPEFLTYFQNEAQLEKSRLLSDRFSAERPKGSFSTLEIQRTEQGDSAMYLCASSLVLAGQETQYFGPGTRLLVL.

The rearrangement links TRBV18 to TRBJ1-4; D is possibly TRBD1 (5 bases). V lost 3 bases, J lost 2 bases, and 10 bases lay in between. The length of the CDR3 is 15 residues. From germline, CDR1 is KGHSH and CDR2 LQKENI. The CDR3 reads CASSPQTVTNEKLFF. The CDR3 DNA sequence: TGTGCCAGCTCACCCCAGACAGTTACTAATGAAAAACTGTTTTTT.

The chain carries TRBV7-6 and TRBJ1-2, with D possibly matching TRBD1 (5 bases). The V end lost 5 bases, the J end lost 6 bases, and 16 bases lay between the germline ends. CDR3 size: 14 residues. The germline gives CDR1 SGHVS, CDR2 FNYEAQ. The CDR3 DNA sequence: TGTGCCAGCAGCCCGGGACGGGGGAGGGATGGCTACACCTTC. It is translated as CASSPGRGRDGYTF.

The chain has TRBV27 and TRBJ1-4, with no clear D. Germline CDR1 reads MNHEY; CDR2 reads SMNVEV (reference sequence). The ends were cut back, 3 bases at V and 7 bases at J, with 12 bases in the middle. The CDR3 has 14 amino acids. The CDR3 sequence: CASSFVWGSEKLFF. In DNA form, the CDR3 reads TGTGCCAGCAGTTTCGTCTGGGGTTCTGAAAAACTGTTTTTT.

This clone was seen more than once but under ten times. This CDR3 reads CASSPGTVYNEQFF. CDR3 in DNA: TGTGCCAGCAGCCCCGGGACAGTGTACAATGAGCAGTTCTTC. The genes are TRBV5-8 and TRBJ2-1, with 7 positions matching TRBD1. CDR3 length: 14 residues. The germline V gene has CDR1 SGHTS and CDR2 YDEGEE. Trimming cost V 4 bases and J 4 bases; bases outside gene matches: 5.

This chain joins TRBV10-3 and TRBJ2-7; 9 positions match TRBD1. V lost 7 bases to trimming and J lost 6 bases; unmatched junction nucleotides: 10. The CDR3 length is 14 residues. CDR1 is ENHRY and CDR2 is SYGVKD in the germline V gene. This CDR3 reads CAITAGQGLVEQYF. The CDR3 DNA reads TGTGCCATCACAGCTGGACAGGGGTTAGTCGAGCAGTACTTC.

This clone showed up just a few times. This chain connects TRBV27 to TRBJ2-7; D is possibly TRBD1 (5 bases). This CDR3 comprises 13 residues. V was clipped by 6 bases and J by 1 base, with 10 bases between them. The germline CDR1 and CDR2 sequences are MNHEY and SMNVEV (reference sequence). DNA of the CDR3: TGTGCCAGCAGAGGGGTTATTTCCTACGAGCAGTACTTC. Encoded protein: CASRGVISYEQYF.

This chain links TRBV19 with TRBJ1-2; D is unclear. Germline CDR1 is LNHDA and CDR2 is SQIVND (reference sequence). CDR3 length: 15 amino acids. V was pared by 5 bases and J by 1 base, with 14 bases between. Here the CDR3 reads CASSANSDRNYGYTF. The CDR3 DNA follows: TGTGCCAGTAGTGCCAACTCCGACCGTAACTATGGCTACACCTTC.

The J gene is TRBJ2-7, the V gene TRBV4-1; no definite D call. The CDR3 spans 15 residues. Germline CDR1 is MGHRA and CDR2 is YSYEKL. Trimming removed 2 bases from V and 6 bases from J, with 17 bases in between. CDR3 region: CASSQRIAAALEQYF. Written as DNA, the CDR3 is TGCGCCAGCAGCCAACGGATCGCTGCCGCCCTCGAGCAGTACTTC.

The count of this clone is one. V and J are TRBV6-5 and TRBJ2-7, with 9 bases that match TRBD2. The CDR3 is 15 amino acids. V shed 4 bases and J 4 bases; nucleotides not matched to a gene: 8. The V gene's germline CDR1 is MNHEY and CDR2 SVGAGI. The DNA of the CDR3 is TGTGCCAGCAGTTCCAATAGCGGGAGCACGTACGAGCAGTACTTC. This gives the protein CASSSNSGSTYEQYF.

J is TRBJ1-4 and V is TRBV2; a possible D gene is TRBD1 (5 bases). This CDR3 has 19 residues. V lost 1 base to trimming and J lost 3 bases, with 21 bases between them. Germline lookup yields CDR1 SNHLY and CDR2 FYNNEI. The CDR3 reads CASSEVSGRGVLSNEKLFF. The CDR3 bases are TGTGCCAGCAGTGAAGTGTCGGGGAGAGGGGTGTTGTCTAATGAAAAACTGTTTTTT.

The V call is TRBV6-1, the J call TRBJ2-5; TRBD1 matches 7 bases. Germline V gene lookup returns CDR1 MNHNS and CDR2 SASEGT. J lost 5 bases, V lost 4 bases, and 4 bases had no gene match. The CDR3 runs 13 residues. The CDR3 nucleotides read TGTGCCAGCAGTGGGTGGGACAGCGAGACCCAGTACTTC. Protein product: CASSGWDSETQYF.

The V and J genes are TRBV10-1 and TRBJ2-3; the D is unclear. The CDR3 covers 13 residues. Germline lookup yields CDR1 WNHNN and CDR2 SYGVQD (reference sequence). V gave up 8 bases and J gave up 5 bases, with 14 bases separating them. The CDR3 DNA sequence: TGCGCCAGCGGCGACCTATTCGGAGATACGCAGTATTTT. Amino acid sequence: CASGDLFGDTQYF.

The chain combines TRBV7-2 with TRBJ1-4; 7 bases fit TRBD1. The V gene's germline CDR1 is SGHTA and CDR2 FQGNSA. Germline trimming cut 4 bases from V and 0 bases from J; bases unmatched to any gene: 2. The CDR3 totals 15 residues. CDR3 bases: TGTGCCAGCAGCTGGGACAGTACAACTAATGAAAAACTGTTTTTT. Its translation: CASSWDSTTNEKLFF.

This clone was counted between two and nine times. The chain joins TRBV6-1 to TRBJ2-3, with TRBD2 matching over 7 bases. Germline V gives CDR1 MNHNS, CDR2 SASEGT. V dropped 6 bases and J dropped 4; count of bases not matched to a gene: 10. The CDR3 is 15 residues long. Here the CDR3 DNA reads TGTGCCAGCAGCATTAGCGGGTTGGGTGCAGATACGCAGTATTTT. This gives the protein CASSISGLGADTQYF.

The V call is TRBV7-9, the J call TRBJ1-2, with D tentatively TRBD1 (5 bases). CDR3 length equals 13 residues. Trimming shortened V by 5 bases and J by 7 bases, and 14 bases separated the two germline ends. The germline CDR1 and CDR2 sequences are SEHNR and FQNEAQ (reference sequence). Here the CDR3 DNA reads TGTGCCAGCAGCCAAGGGGCGTCGGCTGGCTACACCTTC. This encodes CASSQGASAGYTF.

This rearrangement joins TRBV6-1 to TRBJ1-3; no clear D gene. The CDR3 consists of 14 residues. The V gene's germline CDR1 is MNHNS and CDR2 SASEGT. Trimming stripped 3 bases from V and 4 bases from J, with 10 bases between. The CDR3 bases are TGTGCCAGCAGTGAGAGTACTCCGGGAAACACCATATATTTT. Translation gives CASSESTPGNTIYF.

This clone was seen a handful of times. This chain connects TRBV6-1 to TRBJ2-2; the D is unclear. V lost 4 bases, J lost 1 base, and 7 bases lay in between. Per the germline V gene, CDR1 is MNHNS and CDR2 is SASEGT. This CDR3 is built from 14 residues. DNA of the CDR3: TGTGCCAGCAGTGTTATCGGGAACACCGGGGAGCTGTTTTTT. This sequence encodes CASSVIGNTGELFF.

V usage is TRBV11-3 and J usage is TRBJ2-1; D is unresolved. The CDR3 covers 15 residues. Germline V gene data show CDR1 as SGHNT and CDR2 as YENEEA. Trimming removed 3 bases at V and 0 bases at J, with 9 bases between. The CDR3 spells CASSLRSHSYNEQFF. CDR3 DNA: TGTGCCAGCAGCTTGCGCTCCCACTCCTACAATGAGCAGTTCTTC.

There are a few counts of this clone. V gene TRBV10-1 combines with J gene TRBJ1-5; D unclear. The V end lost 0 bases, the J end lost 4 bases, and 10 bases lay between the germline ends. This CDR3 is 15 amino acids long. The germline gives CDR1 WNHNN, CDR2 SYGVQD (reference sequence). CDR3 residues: CASSESRSQNQPQHF. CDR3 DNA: TGCGCCAGCAGTGAGTCTCGCAGCCAAAATCAGCCCCAGCATTTT.

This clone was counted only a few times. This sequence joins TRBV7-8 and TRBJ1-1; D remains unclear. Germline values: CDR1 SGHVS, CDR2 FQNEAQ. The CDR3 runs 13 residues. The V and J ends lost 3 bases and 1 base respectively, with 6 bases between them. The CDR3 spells CASSLGKNTEAFF. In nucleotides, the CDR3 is TGTGCCAGCAGCTTGGGTAAGAACACTGAAGCTTTCTTT.

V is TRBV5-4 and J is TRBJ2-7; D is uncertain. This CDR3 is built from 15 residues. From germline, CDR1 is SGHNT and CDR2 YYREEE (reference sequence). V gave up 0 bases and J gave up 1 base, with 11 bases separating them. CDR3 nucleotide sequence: TGTGCCAGCAGCTTGGACCTAGGGATTTCCTACGAGCAGTACTTC. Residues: CASSLDLGISYEQYF.

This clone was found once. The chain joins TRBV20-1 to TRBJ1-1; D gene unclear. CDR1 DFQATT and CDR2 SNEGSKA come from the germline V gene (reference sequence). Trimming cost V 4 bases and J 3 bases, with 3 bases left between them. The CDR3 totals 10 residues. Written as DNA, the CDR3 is TGCAGTGCTACGTACACTGAAGCTTTCTTT. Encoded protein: CSATYTEAFF.

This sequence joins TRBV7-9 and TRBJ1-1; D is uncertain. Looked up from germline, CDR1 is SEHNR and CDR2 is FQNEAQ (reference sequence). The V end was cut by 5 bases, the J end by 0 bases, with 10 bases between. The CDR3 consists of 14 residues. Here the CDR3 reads CASSVSGLNTEAFF. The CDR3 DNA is TGTGCCAGCAGCGTATCGGGGTTGAACACTGAAGCTTTCTTT.

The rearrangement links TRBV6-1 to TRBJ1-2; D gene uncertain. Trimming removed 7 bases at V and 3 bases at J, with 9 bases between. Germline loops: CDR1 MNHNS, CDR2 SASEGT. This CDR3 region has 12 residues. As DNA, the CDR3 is TGTGCCAGCATGGAAGAGTACTATGGCTACACCTTC. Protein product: CASMEEYYGYTF.